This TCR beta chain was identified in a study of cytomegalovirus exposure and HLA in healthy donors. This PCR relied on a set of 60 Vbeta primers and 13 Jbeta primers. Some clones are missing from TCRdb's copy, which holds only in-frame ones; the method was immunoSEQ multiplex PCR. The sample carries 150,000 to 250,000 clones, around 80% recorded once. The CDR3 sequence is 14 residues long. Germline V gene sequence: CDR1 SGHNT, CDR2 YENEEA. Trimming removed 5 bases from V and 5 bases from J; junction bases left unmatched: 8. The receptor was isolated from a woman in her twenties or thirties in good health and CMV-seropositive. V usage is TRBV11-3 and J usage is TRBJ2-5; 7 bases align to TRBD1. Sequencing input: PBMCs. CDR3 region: CASSTPTGLETQYF. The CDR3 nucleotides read TGTGCCAGCAGCACCCCGACAGGGCTGGAGACCCAGTACTTC. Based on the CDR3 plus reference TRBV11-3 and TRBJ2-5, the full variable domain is EAGVVQSPRYKIIEKKQPVAFWCNPISGHNTLYWYLQNLGQGPELLIRYENEEAVDDSQLPKDRFSAERLKGVDSTLKIQPAELGDSAVYLCASSTPTGLETQYFGPGTRLLVL.